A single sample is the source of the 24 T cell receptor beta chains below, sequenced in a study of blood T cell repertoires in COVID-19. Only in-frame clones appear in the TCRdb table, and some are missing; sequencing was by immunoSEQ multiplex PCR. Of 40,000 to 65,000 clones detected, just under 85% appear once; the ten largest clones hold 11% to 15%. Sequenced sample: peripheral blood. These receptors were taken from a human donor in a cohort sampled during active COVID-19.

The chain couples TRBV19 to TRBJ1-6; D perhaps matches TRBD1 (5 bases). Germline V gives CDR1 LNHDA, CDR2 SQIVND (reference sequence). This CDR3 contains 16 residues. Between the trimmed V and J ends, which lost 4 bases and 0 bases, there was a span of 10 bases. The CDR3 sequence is CASSRGGSSYNSPLHF. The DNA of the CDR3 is TGTGCCAGTAGTAGGGGCGGGAGCTCCTATAATTCACCCCTCCACTTT.

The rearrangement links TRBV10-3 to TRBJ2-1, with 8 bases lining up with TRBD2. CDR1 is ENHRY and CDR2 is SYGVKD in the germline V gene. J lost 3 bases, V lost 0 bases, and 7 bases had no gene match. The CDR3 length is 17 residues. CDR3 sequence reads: CAISESGSGGRYNEQFF. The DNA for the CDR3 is TGTGCCATCAGTGAGTCTGGAAGCGGGGGCCGCTACAATGAGCAGTTCTTC.

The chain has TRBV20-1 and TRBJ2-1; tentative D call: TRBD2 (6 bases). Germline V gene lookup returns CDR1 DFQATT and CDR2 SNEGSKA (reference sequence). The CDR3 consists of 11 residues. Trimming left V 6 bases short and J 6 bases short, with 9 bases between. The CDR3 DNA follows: TGCAGTGCCCGGGAGCTCAATGAGCAGTTCTTC. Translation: CSARELNEQFF.

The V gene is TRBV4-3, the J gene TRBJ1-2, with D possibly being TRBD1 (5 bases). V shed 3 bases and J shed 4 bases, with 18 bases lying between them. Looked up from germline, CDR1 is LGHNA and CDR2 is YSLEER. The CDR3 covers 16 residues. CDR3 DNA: TGCGCCAGCAGCCATACCCTCGGGGGAAGTCCCTATGGCTACACCTTC. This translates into CASSHTLGGSPYGYTF.

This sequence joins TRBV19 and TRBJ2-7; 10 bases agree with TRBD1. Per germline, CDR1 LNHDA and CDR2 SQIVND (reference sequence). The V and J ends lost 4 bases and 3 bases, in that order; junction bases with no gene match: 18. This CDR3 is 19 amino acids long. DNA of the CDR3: TGTGCCAGTAGTAAAGGGGACAGGGGAAGAAGAGAGGTCGGCTACGAGCAGTACTTC. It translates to CASSKGDRGRREVGYEQYF.

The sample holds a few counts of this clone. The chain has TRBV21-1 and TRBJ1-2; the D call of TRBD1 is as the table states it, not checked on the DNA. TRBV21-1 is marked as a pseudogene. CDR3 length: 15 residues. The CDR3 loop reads CASSNSRGQKDGYTF. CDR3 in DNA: TGTGCCAGCAGCAATAGCAGGGGGCAGAAAGATGGCTACACCTTC.

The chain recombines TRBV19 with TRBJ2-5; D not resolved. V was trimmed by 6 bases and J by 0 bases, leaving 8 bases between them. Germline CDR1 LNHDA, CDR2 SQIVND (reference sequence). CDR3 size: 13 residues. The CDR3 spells CASRARNQETQYF. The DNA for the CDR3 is TGTGCCAGTAGGGCGCGGAACCAAGAGACCCAGTACTTC.

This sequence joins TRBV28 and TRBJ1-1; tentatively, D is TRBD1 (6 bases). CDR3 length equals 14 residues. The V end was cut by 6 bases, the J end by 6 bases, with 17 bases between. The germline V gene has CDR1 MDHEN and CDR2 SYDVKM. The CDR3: CASRTTGKGAEAFF. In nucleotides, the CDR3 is TGTGCCAGCAGGACTACAGGGAAAGGCGCTGAAGCTTTCTTT.

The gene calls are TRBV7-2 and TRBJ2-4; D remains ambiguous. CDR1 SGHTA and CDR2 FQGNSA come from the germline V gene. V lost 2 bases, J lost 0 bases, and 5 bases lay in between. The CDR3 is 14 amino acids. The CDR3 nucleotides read TGTGCCAGCAGCTTAACTTTAGCCAAAAACATTCAGTACTTC. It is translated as CASSLTLAKNIQYF.

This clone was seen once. This CDR3 is CASRDPPGTANEKLFF. CDR3 DNA: TGTGCCAGCAGGGACCCCCCTGGGACAGCTAATGAAAAACTGTTTTTT. The V call is TRBV28, the J call TRBJ1-4, with 7 positions matching TRBD1. Trimming at V came to 6 bases and at J to 3 bases, leaving 10 bases not matched to a gene. Germline-derived CDR1 and CDR2 are MDHEN and SYDVKM. The CDR3 length is 16 residues.

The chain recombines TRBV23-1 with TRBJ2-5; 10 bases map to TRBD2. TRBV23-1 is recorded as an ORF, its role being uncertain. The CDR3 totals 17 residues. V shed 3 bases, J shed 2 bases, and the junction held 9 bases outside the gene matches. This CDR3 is CASSHPGTSVSQETQYF. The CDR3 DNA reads TGCGCCAGCAGTCACCCCGGGACTAGCGTATCACAAGAGACCCAGTACTTC.

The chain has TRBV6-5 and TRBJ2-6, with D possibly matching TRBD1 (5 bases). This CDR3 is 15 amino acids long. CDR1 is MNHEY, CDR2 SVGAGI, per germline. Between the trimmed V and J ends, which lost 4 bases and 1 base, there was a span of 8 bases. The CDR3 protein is CASSSDRSGANVLTF. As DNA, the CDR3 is TGTGCCAGCAGTTCCGACAGATCTGGGGCCAACGTCCTGACTTTC.

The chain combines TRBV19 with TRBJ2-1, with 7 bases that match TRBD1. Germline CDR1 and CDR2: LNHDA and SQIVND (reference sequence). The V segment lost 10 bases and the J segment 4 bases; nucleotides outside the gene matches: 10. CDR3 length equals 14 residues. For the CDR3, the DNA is TGTGCCACTAAAAAGGGACAGCCGTACAATGAGCAGTTCTTC. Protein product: CATKKGQPYNEQFF. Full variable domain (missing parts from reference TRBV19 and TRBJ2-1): DGGITQSPKYLFRKEGQNVTLSCEQNLNHDAMYWYRQDPGQGLRLIYYSQIVNDFQKGDIAEGYSVSREKKESFPLTVTSAQKNPTAFYLCATKKGQPYNEQFFGPGTRLTVL.

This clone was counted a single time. CDR3 sequence (DNA): TGTGCCACCAGCAGCCCCCAGCGACTTTCCTACGAGCAGTACTTC. It is translated as CATSSPQRLSYEQYF. The chain carries TRBV15 and TRBJ2-7; D remains ambiguous. The CDR3 totals 15 residues. Germline CDR1 is LNHNV and CDR2 is YYDKDF (reference sequence). V was cut by 3 bases and J by 1 base, with 13 bases left in between.

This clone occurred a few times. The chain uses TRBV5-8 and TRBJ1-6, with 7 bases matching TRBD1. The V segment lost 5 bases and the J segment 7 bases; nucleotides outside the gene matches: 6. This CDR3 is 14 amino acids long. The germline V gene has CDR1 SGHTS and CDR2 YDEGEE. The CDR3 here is CASRPGQLNSPLHF. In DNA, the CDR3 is TGTGCCAGCAGGCCGGGACAGTTAAATTCACCCCTCCACTTT.

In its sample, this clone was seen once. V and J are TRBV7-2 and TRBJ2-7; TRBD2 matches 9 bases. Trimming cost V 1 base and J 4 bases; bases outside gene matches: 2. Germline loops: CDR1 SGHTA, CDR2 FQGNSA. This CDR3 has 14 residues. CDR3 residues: CASSLGLAGYEQYF. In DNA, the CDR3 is TGTGCCAGCAGCTTAGGCCTAGCGGGGTACGAGCAGTACTTC.

The CDR3: CASSNLPQGPPGANVLTF. CDR3 bases: TGTGCCAGCAGCAACCTTCCACAGGGCCCCCCTGGGGCCAACGTCCTGACTTTC. This chain connects TRBV28 to TRBJ2-6; D possibly corresponds to TRBD1 (6 bases). V gave up 6 bases and J gave up 2 bases, with 20 bases separating them. Germline V gene sequence: CDR1 MDHEN, CDR2 SYDVKM. The CDR3 length is 18 residues.

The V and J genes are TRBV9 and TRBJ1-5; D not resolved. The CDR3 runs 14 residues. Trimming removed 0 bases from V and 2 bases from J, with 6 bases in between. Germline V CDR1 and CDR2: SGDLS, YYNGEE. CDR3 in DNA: TGTGCCAGCAGCGTAGGTTCTGGCAATCAGCCCCAGCATTTT. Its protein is CASSVGSGNQPQHF.

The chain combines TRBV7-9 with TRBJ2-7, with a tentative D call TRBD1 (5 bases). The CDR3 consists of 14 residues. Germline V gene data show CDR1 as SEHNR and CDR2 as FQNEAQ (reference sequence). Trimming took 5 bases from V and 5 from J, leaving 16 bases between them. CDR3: CASSLISGSNEQYF. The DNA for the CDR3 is TGTGCCAGCAGCCTGATCTCAGGGTCCAACGAGCAGTACTTC.

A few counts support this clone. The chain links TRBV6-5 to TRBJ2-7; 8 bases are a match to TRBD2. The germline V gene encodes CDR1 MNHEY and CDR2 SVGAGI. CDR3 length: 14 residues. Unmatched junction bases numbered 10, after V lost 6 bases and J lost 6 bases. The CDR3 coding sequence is TGTGCCAGCAGAACCCTCTTAGCGGGATCCGAGCAGTACTTC. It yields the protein CASRTLLAGSEQYF.

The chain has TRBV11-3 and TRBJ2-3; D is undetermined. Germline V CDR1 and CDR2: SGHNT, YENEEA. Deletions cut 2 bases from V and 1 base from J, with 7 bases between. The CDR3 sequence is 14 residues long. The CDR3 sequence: CASSLRQGTDTQYF. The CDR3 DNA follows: TGTGCCAGCAGCTTAAGGCAGGGCACAGATACGCAGTATTTT.

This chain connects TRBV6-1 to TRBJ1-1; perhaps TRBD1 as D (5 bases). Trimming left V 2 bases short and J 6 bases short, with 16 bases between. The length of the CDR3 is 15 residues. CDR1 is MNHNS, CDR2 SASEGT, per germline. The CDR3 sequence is CASSEKGARSPEAFF. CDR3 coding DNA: TGTGCCAGCAGTGAAAAAGGGGCCCGGTCCCCTGAAGCTTTCTTT.

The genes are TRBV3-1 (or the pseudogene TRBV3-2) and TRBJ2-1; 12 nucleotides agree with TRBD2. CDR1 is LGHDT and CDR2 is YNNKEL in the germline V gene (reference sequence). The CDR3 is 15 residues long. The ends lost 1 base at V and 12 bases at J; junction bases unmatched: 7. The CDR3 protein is CASSQGLAGVIVQFF. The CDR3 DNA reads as TGTGCCAGCAGCCAAGGACTAGCGGGGGTAATCGTGCAGTTCTTC.

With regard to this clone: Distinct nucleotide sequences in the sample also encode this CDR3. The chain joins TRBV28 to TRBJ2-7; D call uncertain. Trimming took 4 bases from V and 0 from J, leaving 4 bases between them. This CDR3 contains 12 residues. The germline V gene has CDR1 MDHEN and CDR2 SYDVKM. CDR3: CASSSSSYEQYF. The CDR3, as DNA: TGTGCCAGCAGTTCTAGCTCCTACGAGCAGTACTTC.